One sample yielded the 5 T cell receptor beta chains listed below, sequenced in a study of OX40 agonist ivuxolimab in advanced cancers. Some clones are missing from TCRdb's copy, which holds only in-frame ones; the method was immunoSEQ multiplex PCR. Among 100,000 to 130,000 clones listed, around 93% were seen once. Sequencing was performed on CD4+ or CD8+ T cells sorted from blood, taken in a trial of the OX40 agonist ivuxolimab. The source is an adult with an advanced solid tumor such as melanoma, head and neck, liver or kidney cancer.

The chain has TRBV27 and TRBJ2-7; 9 bases agree with TRBD2. CDR1 is MNHEY and CDR2 is SMNVEV in the germline V gene (reference sequence). Trimming at V came to 2 bases and at J to 3 bases, leaving 8 bases not matched to a gene. The CDR3 runs to 16 residues. CDR3 sequence (DNA): TGTGCCAGCAGTTTACTTGCAAGCGGGAGGTACTACGAGCAGTACTTC. Amino acids: CASSLLASGRYYEQYF.

The rearrangement links TRBV29-1 to TRBJ2-3; TRBD1 matches 8 bases. V was pared by 5 bases and J by 6 bases, with 1 base of the junction left unmatched. Germline V gene lookup returns CDR1 SQVTM and CDR2 ANQGSEA. The CDR3 is 11 amino acids. The CDR3 protein is CSVRTGDTQYF. CDR3 DNA sequence: TGCAGCGTTCGGACAGGGGATACGCAGTATTTT.

The chain recombines TRBV5-4 with TRBJ2-2; TRBD1 aligns across 10 bases. This CDR3 region has 16 residues. V shed 6 bases, J shed 4 bases, and the junction held 9 bases outside the gene matches. Germline assignment: CDR1 SGHNT and CDR2 YYREEE (reference sequence). The CDR3 DNA reads as TGTGCCAGCAATTCACGGGACAGGGGTGGCACCGGGGAGCTGTTTTTT. Translating gives CASNSRDRGGTGELFF.

V usage is TRBV5-1 and J usage is TRBJ2-1, with 7 bases lining up with TRBD2. The junction had 8 bases not matched to a gene; V was cut back by 4 bases and J by 1 base. This CDR3 spans 16 amino acids. Germline V gene lookup returns CDR1 SGHRS and CDR2 YFSETQ. CDR3 nucleotide sequence: TGCGCCAGCAGCCCATCGGGGGGAATGTCCTACAATGAGCAGTTCTTC. Amino acid sequence: CASSPSGGMSYNEQFF.

J is TRBJ2-3 and V is TRBV28; D remains unclear. Deletions cut 5 bases from V and 2 bases from J, with 11 bases between. The germline V gene has CDR1 MDHEN and CDR2 SYDVKM. The CDR3 has 14 residues. CDR3 residues: CASSPAQDTDTQYF. CDR3 in DNA: TGTGCCAGCAGTCCAGCTCAGGACACAGATACGCAGTATTTT.